The clone carrying this TCR beta chain was seen ten or more times. TCRdb called the reads again in MiXCR, with one record for every CDR3 protein. In the table there are fewer than 300,000 distinct CDR3 sequences, under 30% of which are singletons. The source of the sample is a study of T cell repertoires in cytomegalovirus infection. CDR1 is SGHTA, CDR2 FQGNSA, per germline. V was clipped by 3 bases and J by 5 bases; unmatched bases: 3. This CDR3 contains 15 residues. This sequence joins TRBV7-2 and TRBJ2-5; 13 bases match TRBD2. The sample comprised PBMCs. The sequence derives from a human donor in good health (CMV status not recorded). Some clones in this sample may be carry-over from other donors' samples. CDR3 sequence: CASSFGLAGVETQYF. In DNA form, the CDR3 reads TGTGCCAGCAGCTTCGGACTAGCGGGAGTTGAGACCCAGTACTTC.